The 5 T cell receptor beta chains in this list originate from one sample, sequenced in a study of CD8 T cells in Susac syndrome. RNA in amounts of about 0.45 to 1 ug was reverse transcribed with random hexamers. TCRdb recomputed calls from the immunoSEQ multiplex PCR reads with MiXCR, one row per CDR3 protein. This table holds roughly 120,000 distinct CDR3 sequences, about 95% found once. Input material: CD4+ T cells from PBMCs. Source of these receptors: a human donor in good health.

The J gene is TRBJ1-5, the V gene TRBV10-3, with D tentatively TRBD1 (6 bases). Germline V lookup: CDR1 ENHRY, CDR2 SYGVKD. The length of the CDR3 is 14 residues. Trimming took 4 bases from V and 0 from J, leaving 7 bases between them. For the CDR3, the DNA is TGTGCCATCAGTGGGACAGATAGCAATCAGCCCCAGCATTTT. As protein: CAISGTDSNQPQHF.

The chain recombines TRBV21-1 with TRBJ1-5. TRBV21-1 is annotated as a pseudogene. This CDR3 has 13 residues. The CDR3 DNA follows: TGTGCCAGCAGTCCTATAAGAAATCAGCCCCAGCATTTT. Translating gives CASSPIRNQPQHF.

The J gene is TRBJ2-2, the V gene TRBV27; 12 positions match TRBD2. With V trimmed by 7 bases and J by 6 bases, 6 bases remained unmatched. CDR1 and CDR2 from the germline V gene are MNHEY and SMNVEV (reference sequence). The CDR3 loop spans 15 amino acids. CDR3 in DNA: TGTGCCAGCACCTGGACTAGCGGGATCGCCGGGGAGCTGTTTTTT. Residues: CASTWTSGIAGELFF.

The chain links TRBV4-1 to TRBJ1-1, with D uncertain. CDR3 length equals 14 residues. CDR1 and CDR2 from the germline V gene are MGHRA and YSYEKL. V shed 5 bases and J shed 5 bases, with 15 bases lying between them. Written as DNA, the CDR3 is TGCGCCAGCAGCTACCTCGGGAGGGTTACTGAAGCTTTCTTT. Its protein product is CASSYLGRVTEAFF.

The CDR3: CSASPRDRYTGELFF. DNA for the CDR3: TGCAGTGCTAGTCCCCGGGACCGTTACACCGGGGAGCTGTTTTTT. V usage is TRBV20-1 and J usage is TRBJ2-2; D may correspond to TRBD1 or TRBD2 (5 bases each). The germline V gene has CDR1 DFQATT and CDR2 SNEGSKA (reference sequence). The V end lost 3 bases, the J end lost 3 bases, and 14 bases lay between the germline ends. This CDR3 spans 15 amino acids.